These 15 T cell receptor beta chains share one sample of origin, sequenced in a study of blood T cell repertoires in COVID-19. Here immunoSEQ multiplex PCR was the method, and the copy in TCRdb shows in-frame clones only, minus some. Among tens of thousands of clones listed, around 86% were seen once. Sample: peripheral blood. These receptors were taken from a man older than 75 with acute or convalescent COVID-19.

CDR3 sequence reads: CASSLGGTEETQYF. CDR3 sequence (DNA): TGCGCCAGCAGCTTGGGGGGGACAGAAGAGACCCAGTACTTC. This sequence joins TRBV5-1 and TRBJ2-5; 7 nucleotides match TRBD1. Germline CDR1 SGHRS, CDR2 YFSETQ. This CDR3 is 14 amino acids long. V was pared by 0 bases and J by 3 bases, with 2 bases of the junction left unmatched.

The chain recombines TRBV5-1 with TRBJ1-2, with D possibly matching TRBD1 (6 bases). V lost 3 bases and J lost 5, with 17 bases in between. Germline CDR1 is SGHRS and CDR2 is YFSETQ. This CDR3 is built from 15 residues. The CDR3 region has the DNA TGCGCCAGCAGCTCCTCCTCCGGGACAAGTTATGGCTACACCTTC. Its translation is CASSSSSGTSYGYTF. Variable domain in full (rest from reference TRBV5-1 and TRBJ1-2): KAGVTQTPRYLIKTRGQQVTLSCSPISGHRSVSWYQQTPGQGLQFLFEYFSETQRNKGNFPGRFSGRQFSNSRSEMNVSTLELGDSALYLCASSSSSGTSYGYTFGSGTRLTVV.

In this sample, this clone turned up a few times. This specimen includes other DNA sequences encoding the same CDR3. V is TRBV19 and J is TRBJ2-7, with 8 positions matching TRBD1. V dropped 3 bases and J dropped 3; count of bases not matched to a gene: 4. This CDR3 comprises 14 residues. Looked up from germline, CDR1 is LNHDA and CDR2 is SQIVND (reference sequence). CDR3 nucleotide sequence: TGTGCCAGTAGTATGGGACAGGTGAGCTACGAGCAGTACTTC. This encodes CASSMGQVSYEQYF.

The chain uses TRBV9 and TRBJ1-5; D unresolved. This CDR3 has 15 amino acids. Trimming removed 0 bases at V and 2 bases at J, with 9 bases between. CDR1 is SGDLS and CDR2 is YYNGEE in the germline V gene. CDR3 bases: TGTGCCAGCAGCGTAGGAGGGTTAGGCAATCAGCCCCAGCATTTT. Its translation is CASSVGGLGNQPQHF.

CDR3 sequence reads: CASSLARGSGLYNEQFF. The CDR3, as DNA: TGTGCCAGCAGCTTGGCCCGGGGTAGCGGATTGTACAATGAGCAGTTCTTC. The chain employs TRBV5-8 and TRBJ2-1; D may be TRBD2 (6 bases). This CDR3 comprises 17 residues. In germline, CDR1 is SGHTS, CDR2 YDEGEE. V gave up 0 bases and J gave up 4 bases, with 17 bases separating them.

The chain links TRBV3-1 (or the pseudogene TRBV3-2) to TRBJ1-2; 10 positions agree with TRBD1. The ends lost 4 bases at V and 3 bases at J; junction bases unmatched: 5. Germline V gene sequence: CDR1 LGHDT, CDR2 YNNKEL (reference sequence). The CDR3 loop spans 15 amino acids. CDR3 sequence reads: CASSPGQGRYYGYTF. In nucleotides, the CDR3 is TGTGCCAGCAGCCCGGGACAGGGGCGGTACTATGGCTACACCTTC.

The CDR3 sequence: CASSKTPGNSGNTIYF. Here the CDR3 DNA reads TGTGCCAGCAGTAAGACCCCGGGGAACTCTGGAAACACCATATATTTT. The chain has TRBV6-6 and TRBJ1-3, with D unresolved. The CDR3 consists of 16 residues. V was clipped by 5 bases and J by 0 bases, with 14 bases between them. Germline V gene sequence: CDR1 MNHNY, CDR2 SVGAGI (reference sequence).

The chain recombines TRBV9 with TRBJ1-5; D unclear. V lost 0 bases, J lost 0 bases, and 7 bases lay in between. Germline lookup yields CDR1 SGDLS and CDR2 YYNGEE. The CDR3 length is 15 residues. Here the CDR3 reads CASSVADISNQPQHF. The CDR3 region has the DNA TGTGCCAGCAGCGTAGCCGACATTAGCAATCAGCCCCAGCATTTT.

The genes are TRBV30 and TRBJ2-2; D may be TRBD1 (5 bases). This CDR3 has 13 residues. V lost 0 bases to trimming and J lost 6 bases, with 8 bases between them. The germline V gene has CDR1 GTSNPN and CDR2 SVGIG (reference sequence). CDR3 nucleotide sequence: TGTGCCTGGAGTGTACAAGGGGCCGGGGAGCTGTTTTTT. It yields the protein CAWSVQGAGELFF.

The CDR3 reads CASSLSRGGGYTF. CDR3 bases: TGTGCCAGCAGCTTATCTCGCGGAGGAGGCTACACCTTC. V gene TRBV7-9 combines with J gene TRBJ1-2; D is unresolved. Trimming removed 2 bases at V and 8 bases at J, with 12 bases between. The CDR3 totals 13 residues. CDR1 and CDR2 from the germline V gene are SEHNR and FQNEAQ (reference sequence).

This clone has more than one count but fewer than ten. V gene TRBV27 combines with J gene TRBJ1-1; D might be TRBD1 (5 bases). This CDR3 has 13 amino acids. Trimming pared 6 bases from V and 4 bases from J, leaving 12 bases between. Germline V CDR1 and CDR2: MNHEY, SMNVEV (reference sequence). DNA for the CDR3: TGTGCCAGCAGCCCCCGGGGGAGCACTGAAGCTTTCTTT. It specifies CASSPRGSTEAFF.

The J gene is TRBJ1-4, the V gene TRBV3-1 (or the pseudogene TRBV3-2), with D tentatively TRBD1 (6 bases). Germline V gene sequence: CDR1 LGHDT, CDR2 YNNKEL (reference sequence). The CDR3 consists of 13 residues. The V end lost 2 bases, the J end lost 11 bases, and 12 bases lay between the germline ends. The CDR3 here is CASSQNTGSKLFF. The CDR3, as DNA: TGTGCCAGCAGCCAAAATACAGGGAGTAAACTGTTTTTT.

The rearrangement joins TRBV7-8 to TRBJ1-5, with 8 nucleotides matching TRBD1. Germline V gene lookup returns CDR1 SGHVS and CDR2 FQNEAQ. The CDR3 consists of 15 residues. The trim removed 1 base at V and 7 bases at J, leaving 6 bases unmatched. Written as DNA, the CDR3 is TGTGCCAGCAGCTTAGGGACAGGGAACGGACAGCCCCAGCATTTT. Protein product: CASSLGTGNGQPQHF.

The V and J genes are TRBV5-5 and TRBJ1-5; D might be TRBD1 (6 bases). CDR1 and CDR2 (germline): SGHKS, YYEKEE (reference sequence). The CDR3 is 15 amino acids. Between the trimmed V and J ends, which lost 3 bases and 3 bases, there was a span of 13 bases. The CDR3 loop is CASSSAGGPNQPQHF. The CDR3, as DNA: TGTGCCAGCAGCTCCGCGGGGGGCCCCAATCAGCCCCAGCATTTT.

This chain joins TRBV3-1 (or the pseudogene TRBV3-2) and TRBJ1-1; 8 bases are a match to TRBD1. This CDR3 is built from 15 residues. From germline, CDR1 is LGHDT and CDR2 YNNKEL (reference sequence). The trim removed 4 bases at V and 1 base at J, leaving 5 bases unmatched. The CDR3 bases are TGTGCCAGCAGCCCTTTGGACAGGGCGAACACTGAAGCTTTCTTT. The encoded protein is CASSPLDRANTEAFF.